A selection of T cell receptor beta chains follows, all from one sample in a study of blood T cell repertoires in COVID-19. Profiling relied on immunoSEQ multiplex PCR, and the TCRdb table lists in-frame clones only, not all of them. Seen here are approximately 180,000 clones, approximately 83% observed once, and the top ten hold approximately 10%. What was sequenced was peripheral blood. These receptors were obtained from a human donor with active or convalescent COVID-19. The donor label of this sample is uncertain. Each CDR3 is given with its conserved first and last residue. D genes are given only for firm matches. A clone size is listed for some rows: how often the clone was seen (once, few, many), or a class if it is expanded.

TGCGCCAGCGTAGCCGGGACTAGCGGGAGTTATGAGCAGTTCTTC	CASVAGTSGSYEQFF	TRBV4-1	TRBD2	.	TRBJ2-1
TGTGCCAGCTCGGCGACAGGGACGTCTAGAAATGAAAAACTGTTTTTT	CASSATGTSRNEKLFF	TRBV9	TRBD1	.	TRBJ1-4
TGTGCCAGCAGCTTAAGTAGGACAGGCACAGGTGGCTACACCTTC	CASSLSRTGTGGYTF	TRBV7-9	TRBD1	.	TRBJ1-2
TGTGCCAGCAGCGTAGCTGGAGACTACAATGAGCAGTTCTTC	CASSVAGDYNEQFF	TRBV9	.	.	TRBJ2-1
TGTGCCAGTAGGGGCGCAGGCACGAGAGATCATAGCTATGGCTACACCTTC	CASRGAGTRDHSYGYTF	TRBV19	.	.	TRBJ1-2
TGTGCCAGCACCGGGAGGGGGAATCAGCCCCAGCATTTT	CASTGRGNQPQHF	TRBV12-3/TRBV12-4	.	.	TRBJ1-5
TGTGCCAGCAGCACTCAACCGGGACTAGCACCGGGCAATGAGCAGTTCTTC	CASSTQPGLAPGNEQFF	TRBV28	TRBD2	.	TRBJ2-1
TGTGCCAGTACTAGGGGGAATGAAAAACTGTTTTTT	CASTRGNEKLFF	TRBV19	.	.	TRBJ1-4
TGTGCCAGCAGTTCCTATCGTAGGCCCCAGCATTTT	CASSSYRRPQHF	TRBV12-3/TRBV12-4	.	.	TRBJ1-5
TGTGCCAGCAGCCGACCCTTAGCTTACAATGAGCAGTTCTTC	CASSRPLAYNEQFF	TRBV11-3	.	.	TRBJ2-1
TGTGCCTGGAGTTATGCCTCAGGGGGAAGCAATCAGCCCCAGCATTTT	CAWSYASGGSNQPQHF	TRBV30	TRBD1	.	TRBJ1-5
TGTGCCAGCAGTTACACTCAGGGGGCGGTTCAGCCCCAGCATTTT	CASSYTQGAVQPQHF	TRBV6-5	TRBD1	.	TRBJ1-5
TGTGCCAGTAGTGAACGGGACAGGGCGCGGGAGACCCAGTACTTC	CASSERDRARETQYF	TRBV19	TRBD1	once	TRBJ2-5
TGCGCCAGCAGCTTCGGCAGGCCCCAGTTTAGCGGGACCTACGAGCAGTACTTC	CASSFGRPQFSGTYEQYF	TRBV5-1	TRBD2	few	TRBJ2-7
TGTGCCAGCAGTGAATCCTGGACTGGCTCCTACGAGCAGTACTTC	CASSESWTGSYEQYF	TRBV6-1	.	.	TRBJ2-7
TGTGCCAGCAGCTTAGCTCCCTTGGGGCGCTACAATGAGCAGTTCTTC	CASSLAPLGRYNEQFF	TRBV7-8	.	.	TRBJ2-1
TGTGCCAGCAGTTTATCGGTGGGGGGTCACGAGCAGTACTTC	CASSLSVGGHEQYF	TRBV27	.	.	TRBJ2-7
TGTGCCAGCAGCTTATGGCCCAGCGGGGGGCTCAAGAATGAGCAGTTCTTC	CASSLWPSGGLKNEQFF	TRBV11-2	TRBD2	.	TRBJ2-1
TGCGCCAGCAGCCAAGACCCACGAGGGTATAATTCACCCCTCCACTTT	CASSQDPRGYNSPLHF	TRBV4-1	.	.	TRBJ1-6
TGTGCCAGCAGACCTACAGGTAACAATCAGCCCCAGCATTTT	CASRPTGNNQPQHF	TRBV28	.	.	TRBJ1-5
TGTGCCAGCAGCTTACGGGGGGGGGCAGATACGCAGTATTTT	CASSLRGGADTQYF	TRBV7-2	TRBD2	once	TRBJ2-3
TGTGCCACCACCGCCGCGGACACATCGAACACCGGGGAGCTGTTTTTT	CATTAADTSNTGELFF	TRBV24-1	.	.	TRBJ2-2
TGCGCCAGCAGCCCCCTGATAATAGCGGACAATGAGCAGTTCTTC	CASSPLIIADNEQFF	TRBV4-1	.	.	TRBJ2-1
TGTGCCAGCAAACCTCGACCCTTGGCAGGGGCAAGGTGGAATGAGCAGTTCTTC	CASKPRPLAGARWNEQFF	TRBV27	.	.	TRBJ2-1
TGTGCCAGCAGCTTCGGGGGTTCCTCTGGAAACACCATATATTTT	CASSFGGSSGNTIYF	TRBV7-9	.	.	TRBJ1-3
TGTGCCAGCAGCGTTAGCGGGGGGCAAGAGACCCAGTACTTC	CASSVSGGQETQYF	TRBV9	TRBD2	.	TRBJ2-5
TGTGCCAGCAGTTTCCACATCTCCTACGAGCAGTACTTC	CASSFHISYEQYF	TRBV27	.	.	TRBJ2-7
TGCGCCAGCAGCTTAGAAGACAGCCAGTTCTACGAGCAGTACTTC	CASSLEDSQFYEQYF	TRBV5-1	.	.	TRBJ2-7
TGTGCCAGCAGTTTCGGGATGATGAACACTGAAGCTTTCTTT	CASSFGMMNTEAFF	TRBV27	.	.	TRBJ1-1
TGTGCCAGCAGCCTAGTCGATACGCAGTATTTT	CASSLVDTQYF	TRBV12-3/TRBV12-4	.	.	TRBJ2-3
TGTGCCAGCAGCCCCGGGAGGGGGGCGAATGAAAAACTGTTTTTT	CASSPGRGANEKLFF	TRBV7-7	.	.	TRBJ1-4
TGTGCCACCAGCAGAGAATACTCTGGGGCCAACGTCCTGACTTTC	CATSREYSGANVLTF	TRBV15	.	.	TRBJ2-6
TGTGCCAGCAGCCAAGACCTCGGAAACACCATATATTTT	CASSQDLGNTIYF	TRBV3-1/TRBV3-2	.	.	TRBJ1-3
TGTGCCACCAGTGACCCTGGACTAGCGGGAGCGCTAAGGATCAATGAGCAGTTCTTC	CATSDPGLAGALRINEQFF	TRBV24-1	TRBD2	.	TRBJ2-1
TGTGCCACCAGTGATGCCCCCGGGACAGGGAGGCGGGAAGGGGATACGCAGTATTTT	CATSDAPGTGRREGDTQYF	TRBV24-1	TRBD1	.	TRBJ2-3
TGTGCCATCGAGAGGAGGACAGGGGGACCAGCGGCTGGGGCCAACGTCCTGACTTTC	CAIERRTGGPAAGANVLTF	TRBV10-3	TRBD1	.	TRBJ2-6
TGTGCCAGCAGCCTAGGGGTCCCCTACGAGCAGTACTTC	CASSLGVPYEQYF	TRBV6-2/TRBV6-3	.	.	TRBJ2-7
TGTGCCAGCAGTTCCAGGTTCTTGAACACTGAAGCTTTCTTT	CASSSRFLNTEAFF	TRBV27	.	.	TRBJ1-1
TGTGCCTGCCCTGGGACTATAGCCACCGGGGAGCTGTTTTTT	CACPGTIATGELFF	TRBV30	TRBD2	.	TRBJ2-2
TGTGCCTCACTCCGCGGGGGAGAGCCCCAGCATTTT	CASLRGGEPQHF	TRBV6-5	.	.	TRBJ1-5
TGTGCCAGCAGTTTATTTAGTGGGCAGTACTTC	CASSLFSGQYF	TRBV28	.	.	TRBJ2-7
TGTGCCAGCAGACGGGGGTTATTCTATGGCTACACCTTC	CASRRGLFYGYTF	TRBV6-5	.	.	TRBJ1-2
TGTGCCAGCAGCTTACCTTCGGGACAGGGTTACGAGCAGTACTTC	CASSLPSGQGYEQYF	TRBV7-6	TRBD1	.	TRBJ2-7
TGTGCCTGGAGTTTTGGAGGTAGCACAGATACGCAGTATTTT	CAWSFGGSTDTQYF	TRBV30	.	.	TRBJ2-3
TGCGCCAGCAGCTTGGCGGGGTCTGGGGCCAACGTCCTGACTTTC	CASSLAGSGANVLTF	TRBV5-1	.	.	TRBJ2-6
TGTGCCATCAGGTTTAGGGAGGAGAATTCACCCCTCCACTTT	CAIRFREENSPLHF	TRBV10-3	.	once	TRBJ1-6
TGTGCCAGCAGCTCCTTCGGTCGGGTATCCGGAAACACCATATATTTT	CASSSFGRVSGNTIYF	TRBV28	.	.	TRBJ1-3
TGTGCCAGCAGCCAAATTGACAGGCGGAACACCGGGGAGCTGTTTTTT	CASSQIDRRNTGELFF	TRBV7-8	.	few	TRBJ2-2
TGTGCCACCAGTGAGCCCTGGAACAGGGGTAGGCCAGATACGCAGTATTTT	CATSEPWNRGRPDTQYF	TRBV24-1	TRBD1	.	TRBJ2-3
TGTGCCAGCAGCTGGGCGGGGGGCGGTGGAGAGACCCAGTACTTC	CASSWAGGGGETQYF	TRBV7-2	TRBD2	.	TRBJ2-5
TGCGCCAGCAGCTTGGCCCTCCCAGGGGGCTACGAGCAGTACTTC	CASSLALPGGYEQYF	TRBV5-1	TRBD1	.	TRBJ2-7
TGTGCCAGCAGTTTATCGGGGACAGAAATTTCCTACGAGCAGTACTTC	CASSLSGTEISYEQYF	TRBV27	TRBD1	.	TRBJ2-7
TGTGCCAGTTATGACCGACTAGCGGGGGGAGATACGCAGTATTTT	CASYDRLAGGDTQYF	TRBV19	TRBD2	.	TRBJ2-3
TGTGCCAGCAGCAGGATGGAAGCGGGGGGGCAAGAGACCCAGTACTTC	CASSRMEAGGQETQYF	TRBV5-4	TRBD2	.	TRBJ2-5
TGTGCCAGCAGCCCAGGGGTGAACTATGGCTACACCTTC	CASSPGVNYGYTF	TRBV12-3/TRBV12-4	.	.	TRBJ1-2
TGTGCCAGCACCTTACCGGGGGACGGCTACACCTTC	CASTLPGDGYTF	TRBV9	.	.	TRBJ1-2
TGTGCCATCAGGGTAGCGGGGGGGGAGAACACCGGGGAGCTGTTTTTT	CAIRVAGGENTGELFF	TRBV10-3	TRBD2	.	TRBJ2-2
TGTGCCAGTAGTGCTACGGGGAACACTGAAGCTTTCTTT	CASSATGNTEAFF	TRBV19	.	.	TRBJ1-1
TGTGCCAGCTCACCGACGCAGGCGACTAACTATGGCTACACCTTC	CASSPTQATNYGYTF	TRBV18	.	.	TRBJ1-2